This T cell receptor (beta chain) was recorded in a study of human T cells and chemical hapten exposure. Time point reported: patch test 3, about 24 weeks after DPC sensitization. Treatment indicated: therapeutic diphenylcyclopropenone sensitization with weekly scalp DPC. TCRdb called the RACE reads again in MiXCR, with one record for every CDR3 protein. The sample lists about 120,000 distinct CDR3 sequences; 11% were seen once. The CDR3 has 12 residues. V shed 11 bases and J 8 bases; nucleotides not matched to a gene: 6. This receptor was identified in a woman aged 45-65 years with alopecia areata. Some clones in this sample may be carry-over from other donors' samples. The gene calls are TRBV12-3 or TRBV12-4 and TRBJ2-1, with 10 bases that match TRBD1. The specimen was whole blood, collected in connection with sensitization to the hapten diphenylcyclopropenone (DPC). This CDR3 reads CAGGTGDHEQFF. DNA of the CDR3: TGTGCCGGAGGGACAGGGGATCATGAGCAGTTCTTC.